This entry concerns a single T cell receptor (beta chain). Its antigen remains unknown. A J-beta primer mix and a sample-barcoded 5' primer were used in a second PCR of about 7 to 11 cycles. Template switching added a 12-random-nucleotide identifier to every cDNA molecule. Each CDR3 protein gets one entry after TCRdb re-called the 5' RACE reads with MiXCR. The sample has more than 650,000 distinct CDR3 sequences; roughly 20% are singletons. The data derive from a study of blood T cells in healthy people across ages. Study outcomes and limitations: Per million T cells, TCR beta diversity dropped roughly linearly as age increased. Researchers report that TCR beta diversity correlated strongly with naive T cell percentage.

CDR3 length: 14 amino acids. Between the trimmed V and J ends, which lost 3 bases and 8 bases, there was a span of 14 bases. The origin of this receptor is a man between 65 and 85 years old in good health. The source material was blood. The rearrangement uses TRBV12-3 or TRBV12-4 and TRBJ2-1; perhaps TRBD2 as D (5 bases). The CDR3 here is CASSLLRLAHEQFF. The CDR3 DNA follows: TGTGCCAGCAGTTTGTTACGGCTAGCACATGAGCAGTTCTTC.